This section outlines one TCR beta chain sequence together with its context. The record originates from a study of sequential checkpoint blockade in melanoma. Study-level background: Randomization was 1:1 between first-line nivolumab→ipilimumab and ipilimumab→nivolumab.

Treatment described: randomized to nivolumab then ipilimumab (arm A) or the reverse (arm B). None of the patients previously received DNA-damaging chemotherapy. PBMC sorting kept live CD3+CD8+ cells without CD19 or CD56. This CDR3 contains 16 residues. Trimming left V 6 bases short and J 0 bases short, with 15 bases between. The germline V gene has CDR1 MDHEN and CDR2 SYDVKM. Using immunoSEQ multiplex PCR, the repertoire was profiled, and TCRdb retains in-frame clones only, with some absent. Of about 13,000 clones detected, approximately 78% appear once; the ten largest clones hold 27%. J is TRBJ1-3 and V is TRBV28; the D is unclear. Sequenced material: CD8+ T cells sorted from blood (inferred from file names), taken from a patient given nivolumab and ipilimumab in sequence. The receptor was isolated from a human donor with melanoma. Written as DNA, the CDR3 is TGTGCCAGCAGATCCGTCAGGAGGCCCTCTGGAAACACCATATATTTT. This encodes CASRSVRRPSGNTIYF. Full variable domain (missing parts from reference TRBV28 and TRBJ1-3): DVKVTQSSRYLVKRTGEKVFLECVQDMDHENMFWYRQDPGLGLRLIYFSYDVKMKEKGDIPEGYSVSREKKERFSLILESASTNQTSMYLCASRSVRRPSGNTIYFGEGSWLTVV.